One and the same sample provided the 4 T cell receptor beta chains below, sequenced in a study of cytomegalovirus exposure and HLA in healthy donors. Primers: 60 Vbeta forward and 13 Jbeta reverse. The table came from immunoSEQ multiplex PCR; TCRdb's copy has only in-frame clones and leaves some out. This sample yields around 100,000 clones, of which about 77% are seen a single time; approximately 10% belongs to the top ten. Specimen: PBMCs. The origin of the receptors is a woman aged 18-29 years in good health and CMV-seropositive.

This chain joins TRBV18 and TRBJ1-5, with 7 nucleotides matching TRBD1. J gave up 0 bases and V 5 bases, and 4 bases lay outside the gene matches. CDR3 length: 15 amino acids. Per the germline V gene, CDR1 is KGHSH and CDR2 is LQKENI. The CDR3 region has the DNA TGTGCCAGCTCAATCGGGACAGATAGCAATCAGCCCCAGCATTTT. It specifies CASSIGTDSNQPQHF.

J is TRBJ1-1 and V is TRBV11-2, with 7 bases matching TRBD1. Trimming removed 4 bases from V and 0 bases from J; junction bases left unmatched: 5. The length of the CDR3 is 15 residues. CDR1 SGHAT and CDR2 FQNNGV come from the germline V gene. The CDR3 nucleotides are TGTGCCAGCAGCTCACGTAGGGGGCTGAACACTGAAGCTTTCTTT. It specifies CASSSRRGLNTEAFF.

V is TRBV27 and J is TRBJ1-2; 7 bases are shared with TRBD1. V lost 2 bases to trimming and J lost 6 bases; unmatched junction nucleotides: 6. The CDR3 has 14 amino acids. CDR1 MNHEY and CDR2 SMNVEV come from the germline V gene (reference sequence). The CDR3 is CASSLIGTVNGYTF. CDR3 in DNA: TGTGCCAGCAGTTTAATCGGGACAGTCAATGGCTACACCTTC.

The chain employs TRBV2 and TRBJ2-5; a weak D match, TRBD2 (6 bases). Germline-derived CDR1 and CDR2 are SNHLY and FYNNEI. V was cut by 8 bases and J by 1 base, with 8 bases left in between. CDR3 length: 12 residues. The CDR3 loop reads CASGTFQETQYF. Written as DNA, the CDR3 is TGTGCCAGCGGGACTTTCCAAGAGACCCAGTACTTC.